This TCR beta chain was documented in a study of liver allograft versus peripheral blood T cells. Study-level information: Peripheral blood of the recipients supplied T cell receptor repertoires that were compared with those in transplanted livers. The study, taken as a whole, reports: According to reports, the T cell receptor repertoires inside liver allografts differed from those in peripheral blood.

TCRdb passed the reads through MiXCR, listing each CDR3 protein once. The data show fewer than 15,000 distinct CDR3 sequences, less than 20% seen once. Germline values: CDR1 SNHLY, CDR2 FYNNEI. The CDR3 runs 13 residues. J lost 7 bases, V lost 4 bases, and 4 bases had no gene match. As to this clonotype: Its antigen is unidentified.

The gene calls are TRBV2 and TRBJ1-5; 7 bases match TRBD1. The receptor's source is a human patient who had a liver transplant. Some T cells may have originated in the graft donor. Here the CDR3 DNA reads TGTGCCAGCAGTGGACAGGGCACACAGCCCCAGCATTTT. Translation gives CASSGQGTQPQHF. The whole variable domain, remainder taken from reference TRBV2 and TRBJ1-5, is EPEVTQTPSHQVTQMGQEVILRCVPISNHLYFYWYRQILGQKVEFLVSFYNNEISEKSEIFDDQFSVERPDGSNFTLKIRSTKLEDSAMYFCASSGQGTQPQHFGDGTRLSIL.